This T cell receptor (beta chain) originates from a study of cytomegalovirus exposure and HLA in healthy donors. Study-wide findings and caveats: Cytomegalovirus status was reportedly diagnosed by the classifier with high sensitivity and specificity. Later analysis identified about 18,000 TCR beta sequences associated with HLA alleles, using a false discovery rate threshold of 0.05.

The PCR had 60 Vbeta and 13 Jbeta primers. Using immunoSEQ multiplex PCR, the repertoire was profiled, and TCRdb retains in-frame clones only, with some absent. The table has 150,000 to 200,000 clones, 80% seen once. Germline CDR1 reads LNHDA; CDR2 reads SQIVND (reference sequence). The CDR3 consists of 13 residues. With respect to this clone: Antigen specificity is unknown.

The sequencing sample was made of PBMCs. The source of this sequence is a man aged 25-45 years in good health and CMV-seronegative. V usage is TRBV19 and J usage is TRBJ2-5; D uncertain. The J call may be incorrect, as the DNA end agrees better with TRBJ2-7. CDR3 bases: TGTGCCAGTAGTATAGACTACTCCTACGAGCAGTACTTC. It codes for CASSIDYSYEQYF.